This T cell receptor beta chain was sequenced in a study of response to subunit inactivated influenza vaccine. The CDR3 length is 19 residues. From the RT-PCR reads, TCRdb called clonotypes with MiXCR, one entry per CDR3 protein. Of about 520,000 distinct CDR3 sequences in the sample, roughly 11% were seen once. This clonotype came up once. V is TRBV21-1 and J is TRBJ2-7; no check of the table's D call, TRBD1, against the DNA was made. TRBV21-1 is designated a pseudogene. The sequencing used PBMCs from blood, collected more than 35 days after vaccination. This TCR came from a man aged 45-65 years who received an inactivated influenza vaccine. CDR3 bases: TGTGCCAGCAGATACCCCCCGGGGGGATTTGGCCTAATGTTATACGAGCAGTACTTC. This gives the protein CASRYPPGGFGLMLYEQYF.